The table lists the clone carrying this T cell receptor (beta chain) with a few counts. Its target is not known. Expressed TCRB transcripts were sequenced after all isolated RNA was converted to cDNA. The protocol was immunoSEQ multiplex PCR, while the TCRdb copy is restricted to in-frame clones and leaves out a portion. The table shows about 360,000 clones, with 10% to 15% occurring only once. The sample originates from a study of beta chain features in type 1 diabetes. There are 13 residues in the CDR3. V gave up 7 bases and J gave up 7 bases, with 13 bases separating them. Germline V CDR1 and CDR2: LNHDA, SQIVND (reference sequence). Study results and caveats: Cells with high TCR expression could be over-represented when cDNA is sequenced. Possible PCR preference for shorter templates applied equally to patients and controls. Patients with Type 1 diabetes showed moderately but significantly shorter TCRB CDR3s in all four CD4+ subsets.

This TCR came from a young man in good health. The sample comprised naive CD4+ T cells from blood. The chain is built from TRBV19 and TRBJ1-4; maybe TRBD1 (5 bases). CDR3: CASTEGLGEKLFF. The CDR3 DNA reads as TGTGCCAGTACGGAGGGGTTAGGTGAAAAACTGTTTTTT. The whole variable domain, remainder taken from reference TRBV19 and TRBJ1-4, is DGGITQSPKYLFRKEGQNVTLSCEQNLNHDAMYWYRQDPGQGLRLIYYSQIVNDFQKGDIAEGYSVSREKKESFPLTVTSAQKNPTAFYLCASTEGLGEKLFFGSGTQLSVL.